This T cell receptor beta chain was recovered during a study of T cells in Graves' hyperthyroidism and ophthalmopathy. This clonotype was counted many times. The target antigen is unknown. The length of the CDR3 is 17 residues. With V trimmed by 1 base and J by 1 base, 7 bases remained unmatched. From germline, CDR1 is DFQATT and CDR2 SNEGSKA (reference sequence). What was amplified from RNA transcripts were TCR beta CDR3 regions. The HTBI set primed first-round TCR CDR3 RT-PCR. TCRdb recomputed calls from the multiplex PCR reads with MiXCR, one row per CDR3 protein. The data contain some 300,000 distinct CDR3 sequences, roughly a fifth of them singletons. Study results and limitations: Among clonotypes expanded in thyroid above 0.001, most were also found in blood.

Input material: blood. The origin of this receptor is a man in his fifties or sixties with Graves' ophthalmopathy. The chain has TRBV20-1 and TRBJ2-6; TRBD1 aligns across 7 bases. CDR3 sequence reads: CSARGGTADSGANVLTF. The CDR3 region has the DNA TGCAGTGCTAGAGGTGGGACAGCTGATTCTGGGGCCAACGTCCTGACTTTC.